The rows below give T cell receptor beta chains drawn from one sample of a study of blood T cell repertoires in COVID-19. TCRdb's table, derived via immunoSEQ multiplex PCR, lists solely in-frame clones and lacks some. The sample has approximately 86,000 clones; 75% to 85% are singletons. The sequenced sample consisted of peripheral blood. These receptors all come from a woman in her 70s with acute or convalescent COVID-19. The CDR3 runs from the conserved cysteine through the conserved F or W. The D gene is left open where the match is weak. Expanded clones get a size class; other rows say once, few or many, or leave the size out.

NA	TRBV19	NA	TRBJ2-1	CATGVRRGHNEQFF	TGTGCCACGGGCGTTCGGCGGGGGCACAATGAGCAGTTCTTC
few	TRBV4-2	NA	TRBJ1-6	CASSEGVTLHF	TGTGCCAGCAGCGAGGGGGTCACCCTCCACTTT
NA	TRBV30	TRBD2	TRBJ2-1	CAWSILAGVGAQFF	TGTGCCTGGAGTATCTTAGCGGGAGTTGGAGCTCAGTTCTTC
NA	TRBV28	TRBD1	TRBJ2-7	CASRGQGAYEQYF	TGTGCCAGCCGAGGACAGGGAGCCTACGAGCAGTACTTC
NA	TRBV7-8	NA	TRBJ2-7	CASSLVVAGAEGEQYF	TGTGCCAGCAGCTTAGTCGTGGCAGGGGCGGAAGGCGAGCAGTACTTC
NA	TRBV6-2/TRBV6-3	NA	TRBJ2-2	CASSFKGAGELFF	TGTGCCAGCAGTTTCAAGGGGGCCGGGGAGCTGTTTTTT
NA	TRBV7-8	TRBD2	TRBJ2-7	CASSSPGLAGGQGLHEQYF	TGTGCCAGCAGCTCGCCGGGACTAGCGGGAGGCCAAGGTCTACACGAGCAGTACTTC
NA	TRBV12-3/TRBV12-4	NA	TRBJ2-7	CASSLFGVNEQYF	TGTGCCAGCAGTTTATTCGGGGTCAACGAGCAGTACTTC
NA	TRBV6-5	NA	TRBJ1-2	CASSYTKQAWGYTF	TGTGCCAGCAGTTACACGAAACAGGCATGGGGCTACACCTTC
NA	TRBV4-1	NA	TRBJ1-4	CASSQVGEGSTNEKLFF	TGCGCCAGCAGCCAAGTTGGGGAGGGCTCAACTAATGAAAAACTGTTTTTT
few	TRBV7-3	NA	TRBJ2-1	CASSSGGTAYNEQFF	TGTGCCAGCAGCTCTGGGGGGACTGCCTACAATGAGCAGTTCTTC